This TCR beta chain was retrieved from a study of blood T cell repertoires in COVID-19. Study information: PBMCs, B-cell-depleted T cells, or T cells provided the cDNA or gDNA that made up the material.

V lost 0 bases to trimming and J lost 2 bases, with 7 bases between them. The V gene's germline CDR1 is SGDLS and CDR2 YYNGEE. The CDR3 has 14 amino acids. In its sample, this clone was seen once. The repertoire was sequenced with immunoSEQ multiplex PCR; TCRdb's copy has only in-frame clones and lacks some. The sample lists tens of thousands of clones, 88% seen once, with approximately 5.1% in the top ten. The specimen sequenced was peripheral blood. This chain links TRBV9 with TRBJ2-3, with no clear D. The TCR was taken from a human donor in a cohort sampled during active COVID-19. The CDR3 region is CASSVGLSTDTQYF. For the CDR3, the DNA is TGTGCCAGCAGCGTAGGGCTTTCCACAGATACGCAGTATTTT.